The clone carrying this T cell receptor (beta chain) was counted only a few times. The data were produced by immunoSEQ multiplex PCR, yet TCRdb's version contains in-frame clones alone and is incomplete. The data hold roughly 450,000 clones, with approximately 90% observed a single time. The data belong to a study of control samples from healthy donors and cancer patients. The CDR3 runs to 12 residues. Trimming removed 5 bases from V and 6 bases from J; junction bases left unmatched: 4. Germline V CDR1 and CDR2: SEHNR, FQNEAQ (reference sequence). The genes are TRBV7-9 and TRBJ2-7; 7 nucleotides agree with TRBD1. The sample taken for sequencing was PBMCs. The sequence derives from a man aged 40-50 years with head and neck cancer. CDR3 sequence: CASSNDRVEQYF. Here the CDR3 DNA reads TGTGCCAGCAGCAACGACAGGGTCGAGCAGTACTTC. The full variable domain, with the rest looked up from reference TRBV7-9 and TRBJ2-7, is DTGVSQNPRHKITKRGQNVTFRCDPISEHNRLYWYRQTLGQGPEFLTYFQNEAQLEKSRLLSDRFSAERPKGSFSTLEIQRTEQGDSAMYLCASSNDRVEQYFGPGTRLTVT.